This T cell receptor (beta chain) appears in the sequencing data of a study of tumor and adjacent non-tumor tissue in lung cancer (dated by TCRdb to 2017 to 2018). Notes on the research overall: Patients with adenocarcinoma (12), squamous cell carcinoma (2) and small cell lung cancer (1) were included in the cohort. For each patient, one tumor sample and one normal lung sample were taken, giving a few dozen paired specimens that underwent TCRbeta CDR3 sequencing. Sequencing produced more than 100,000,000 productive TCRbeta reads in total, an average of approximately 4.5 million reads per sample. The study compared bulk TCRbeta repertoires between lung tumor tissue and matched distant non-tumor lung tissue from about 14 lung cancer patients. Among the approximately 15 patients, ages ranged from roughly 30 to 76 years, approximately 10 were men and 5 were women, and disease was TNM stage I to III. Summary of the overall study and its limitations: A significantly larger cumulative share of the repertoire was made up by the top 100 clones in normal lung than in tumor tissue. Tumor tissue showed significantly greater TCR diversity (inverse Simpson) than normal lung tissue (approximately 430 vs 150, P = 0.0075, Mann-Whitney U test). Peripheral blood was not sequenced, so blood TCRbeta repertoires were not examined in the lung cancer patients of the study. Only 15 or so patients were included in the cohort, and the need for larger samples and more detailed clinical data was noted by the authors. Neither the sequencing platform nor unique molecular identifiers are named or mentioned anywhere in the methods. TCR diversity was significantly higher in younger patients, and higher tumor TCR diversity was associated with shorter overall and disease-free survival.

Bulk unsorted tissue served as the source for RNA extraction, and RNA quality was assessed using a NanoDrop ND-1000 and an Agilent 2100. All donors had newly diagnosed lung cancer, had not received prior chemotherapy, and were admitted for thoracic surgery in China between August and November 2014. Patients who had received previous radiotherapy or chemotherapy, or who had another concurrent cancer, were excluded from the study. Surgical tissue pieces of roughly 1-2.2 cm3 were preserved in RNAlater solution and were kept at -80 degrees C until use. The protocol used for the library was multiplex PCR. Sequencing relied on an Illumina HiSeq 2500. TCRbeta libraries were constructed through three rounds of nested PCR with primers (Table S4) according to protocols modified from ARM-PCR. PCR products of 200-500 bp were gel-excised and purified with the QIAquick gel extraction kit before sequencing. As for the original processing: Trimmomatic was used to clean the reads, FLASH was used to merge the reads into complete CDR3 sequences, and MiTCR was used to assign the reads to V(D)J germline segments. VDJtools was used to compute clonal diversity as the inverse Simpson's index. A read counted as productive if the sequence was in-frame and lacked a premature stop codon. The public reads were reanalyzed by TCRdb: fastp trimming at Q25, MiXCR alignment, in-frame beta chains only. All rows with the same CDR3 protein become a single entry with the most common DNA and genes. The V and J calls and clone size come from TCRdb's table, not from the authors' own analysis. The sample data list roughly 140,000 distinct CDR3 sequences, and approximately 66% of these were observed just once. 15% to 20% of the sample rests with the top ten.

From cysteine to phenylalanine, the CDR3 is 15 amino acids long. The kept DNA is CDR3 alone, 45 bases in frame from the first base. The germline V gene (reference sequence) yields DFQATT for CDR1 and SNEGSKA for CDR2. With regard to this clonotype: Its antigen remains unidentified. The junction does not match germline at one end; this may be a read error.

Sequencing was performed on lung tumor tissue. Rearrangement joined TRBV20-1 to TRBJ2-1; the central 12 bases match TRBD2. The clonotype was recovered from a man aged 55 to 70 with small cell lung cancer. The CDR3 is CTAQTRLAGDSEQFF. At the DNA level, the sequence is TGCACTGCTCAGACCCGACTAGCGGGGGACTCTGAGCAGTTCTTC.